Listed below are T cell receptor beta chains from one sample, sequenced in a study of cytomegalovirus exposure and HLA in healthy donors. This table comes from immunoSEQ multiplex PCR, and its TCRdb copy is limited to in-frame clones, with some not included. The sample yields roughly 150,000 clones, roughly two thirds seen once. The source material was PBMCs. Receptor source: a woman aged 18 to 35 in good health and CMV-seropositive. Both conserved end residues are part of each CDR3. The D gene is left open where the match is weak. Size is stated for part of the rows, as once, few or many counts, or as a class when the clone is expanded.

size: -
J: TRBJ1-5
V: TRBV9
D: TRBD1
CDR3: CASSVGQGDQPQHF
DNA: TGTGCCAGCAGCGTAGGACAGGGGGATCAGCCCCAGCATTTT

size: -
J: TRBJ1-4
V: TRBV25-1
D: -
CDR3: CASSASGVEGEKLFF
DNA: TGTGCCAGCAGTGCCTCAGGGGTAGAGGGTGAAAAACTGTTTTTT

size: once
J: TRBJ2-5
V: TRBV19
D: -
CDR3: CASSQSQGPGQETQYF
DNA: TGTGCCAGTAGTCAGTCGCAGGGGCCGGGCCAAGAGACCCAGTACTTC

size: -
J: TRBJ2-4
V: TRBV7-2
D: -
CDR3: CASSLIQGNLNIQYF
DNA: TGTGCCAGCAGCCTAATACAGGGAAACTTGAACATTCAGTACTTC

size: few
J: TRBJ1-5
V: TRBV19
D: -
CDR3: CASSARAGGQPQHF
DNA: TGTGCCAGTAGCGCCCGGGCGGGGGGTCAGCCCCAGCATTTT

size: -
J: TRBJ2-7
V: TRBV12-5
D: -
CDR3: CASGLLVDVYEQYF
DNA: TGTGCTAGTGGTTTGCTAGTGGATGTCTACGAGCAGTACTTC

size: -
J: TRBJ1-3
V: TRBV14
D: TRBD1
CDR3: CASSQIGTAGNTIYF
DNA: TGTGCCAGCAGCCAGATCGGGACAGCGGGAAACACCATATATTTT

size: -
J: TRBJ2-1
V: TRBV7-9
D: -
CDR3: CSSSPLIQALIPTYNEQFF
DNA: TGTTCCAGTTCACCTCTGATACAGGCGCTCATTCCTACCTACAATGAGCAGTTCTTC

size: once
J: TRBJ2-1
V: TRBV5-1
D: -
CDR3: CASSSATQGNEQFF
DNA: TGCGCCAGCAGCTCCGCGACTCAGGGTAATGAGCAGTTCTTC

size: once
J: TRBJ2-2
V: TRBV6-6
D: -
CDR3: CASSYSAEGGELFF
DNA: TGTGCCAGCAGTTACTCGGCCGAGGGCGGGGAGCTGTTTTTT

size: -
J: TRBJ1-5
V: TRBV27
D: -
CDR3: CASSLFGRGHQPQHF
DNA: TGTGCCAGCAGTTTATTCGGGAGGGGACATCAGCCCCAGCATTTT

size: few
J: TRBJ2-6
V: TRBV4-1
D: -
CDR3: CASSVDSGGSGANVLTF
DNA: TGCGCCAGCAGCGTCGACTCCGGGGGCTCTGGGGCCAACGTCCTGACTTTC